This T cell receptor beta chain was documented in a study of blood T cells in healthy people across ages. The CDR3 totals 16 residues. Germline lookup yields CDR1 SGHAT and CDR2 FQNNGV. Trimming cost V 1 base and J 0 bases, with 13 bases left between them. Sample-barcoded 5' priming and a J-beta primer mix drove a second PCR of roughly 6 to 12 cycles. TCRdb reprocessed the 5' RACE reads via MiXCR and lists one record per CDR3 protein. This sample has some 800,000 distinct CDR3 sequences, with under 45% found just once. A few counts support this clonotype. A minimum of 5.5 micrograms of total RNA was extracted per sample.

The clonotype originates from a man aged 55 to 70 in good health. The V gene is TRBV11-2, the J gene TRBJ2-7; D gene unclear. Sequencing was carried out using blood. CDR3 coding DNA: TGTGCCAGCAGCTTAGGGGCAGCTCAATTCTCCTACGAGCAGTACTTC. It is translated as CASSLGAAQFSYEQYF.